This T cell receptor (beta chain) originates from a study of OX40 agonist ivuxolimab in advanced cancers. A note on this clone: The antigen is unknown.

Only in-frame clones appear in the TCRdb table, and some are missing; sequencing was by immunoSEQ multiplex PCR. The data contain 65,000 to 90,000 clones, about 85% of them singletons. Broader study findings: Mean expanded clone counts were higher in CD8+ than CD4+ T cells. Among the lowest peripheral clonal expansion occurred in 0.1-3.0 mg/kg partial responders.

The material was CD4+ or CD8+ T cells sorted from blood, obtained in a trial of the OX40 agonist ivuxolimab. The TCR comes from an adult with an advanced solid tumor such as melanoma, head and neck, liver or kidney cancer.

CDR3 sequence: CAWSATSFFDYGYTF. The CDR3 region has the DNA TGTGCCTGGAGTGCGACATCATTCTTCGACTATGGCTACACCTTC. The chain is built from TRBV30 and TRBJ1-2; D is unresolved. V was trimmed by 1 base and J by 3 bases, leaving 15 bases between them. The CDR3 runs 15 residues. Germline V gene sequence: CDR1 GTSNPN, CDR2 SVGIG (reference sequence).